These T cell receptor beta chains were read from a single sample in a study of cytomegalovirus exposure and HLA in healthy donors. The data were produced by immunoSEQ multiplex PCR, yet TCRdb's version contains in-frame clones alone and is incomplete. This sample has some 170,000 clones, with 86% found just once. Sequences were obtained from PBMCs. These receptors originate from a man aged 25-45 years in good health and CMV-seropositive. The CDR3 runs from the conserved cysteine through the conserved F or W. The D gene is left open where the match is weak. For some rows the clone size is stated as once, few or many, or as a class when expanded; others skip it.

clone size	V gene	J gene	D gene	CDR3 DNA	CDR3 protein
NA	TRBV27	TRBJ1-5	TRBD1	TGTGCCAGCAGCCGGACCGGGACAGGGGGCAATCAGCCCCAGCATTTT	CASSRTGTGGNQPQHF
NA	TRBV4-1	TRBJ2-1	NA	TGCGCCAGCAGCCTAAGAGGGACCTACAATGAGCAGTTCTTC	CASSLRGTYNEQFF
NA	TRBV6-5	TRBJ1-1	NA	TGTGCCAGCAGCCGACAGGATGAAGCTTTCTTT	CASSRQDEAFF
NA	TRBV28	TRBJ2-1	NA	TGTGCCAGCACCCCAGGTGGCGGGAAGTACAATGAGCAGTTCTTC	CASTPGGGKYNEQFF
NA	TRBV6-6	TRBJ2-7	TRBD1	TGTGCCAGCAGTTTATCCTCCGGGACAGATTCCTACGAGCAGTACTTC	CASSLSSGTDSYEQYF
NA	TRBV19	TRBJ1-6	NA	TGTGCCAGTACTGGGGCGGGCCCAAATAATTCACCCCTCCACTTT	CASTGAGPNNSPLHF
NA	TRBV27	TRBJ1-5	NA	TGTGCCAGCTGGACAGTCGGGGATCAGCCCCAGCATTTT	CASWTVGDQPQHF
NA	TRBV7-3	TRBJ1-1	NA	TGTGCCAGCAGCTTAACGGCCCTCCTGAACACTGAAGCTTTCTTT	CASSLTALLNTEAFF
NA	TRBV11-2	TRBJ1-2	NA	TGTGCCAGCAGCTTAGGACCGACCTATGGCTACACCTTC	CASSLGPTYGYTF
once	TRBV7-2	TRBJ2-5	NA	TGTGCCAGCAGCTTAGGAGGGACCCAAGAGACCCAGTACTTC	CASSLGGTQETQYF
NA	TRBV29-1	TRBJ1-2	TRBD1	TGCAGCGTTGCGAACGACAGGGCCTATGGCTACACCTTC	CSVANDRAYGYTF
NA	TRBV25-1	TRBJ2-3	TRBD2	TGTGCCAGCAGTGTGGCGGGAGGGCCAGATACGCAGTATTTT	CASSVAGGPDTQYF
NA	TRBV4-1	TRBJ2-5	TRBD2	TGCGCCAGCAGCCAGAGGACTAGCGGGGGGTCCCCCGAAGAAACCCAGTACTTC	CASSQRTSGGSPEETQYF
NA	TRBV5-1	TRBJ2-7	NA	TGCGCCAGCAGCTTTGGGGAAACGAGCTCCTACGAGCAGTACTTC	CASSFGETSSYEQYF
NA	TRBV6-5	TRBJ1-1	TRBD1	TGTGCCAGCAGGTTGACAGGGGGTTTGGGGGCGGCTTTCTTT	CASRLTGGLGAAFF
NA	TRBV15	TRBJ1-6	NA	TGTGCCACCAGCAGAGATCAGCGGAATTCACCCCTCCACTTT	CATSRDQRNSPLHF
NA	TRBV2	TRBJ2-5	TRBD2	TGTGCCAGCCGGCTAACTAGCGGGAGGTGGGGAGAGACCCAGTACTTC	CASRLTSGRWGETQYF